These 29 T cell receptor beta chains came from one sample sequenced in a study of neurological immune-mediated disorders. TCRdb analysed the 5' RACE reads with MiXCR anew, one entry per CDR3 protein. The table records 95,000 or so distinct CDR3 sequences, 3.5% of them present only once. The sequenced material came from PBMCs. Receptor source: a woman in her late teens or twenties with multiple sclerosis.

Comments on this clonotype: One junction end does not reproduce the germline sequence, and a read error may be involved. This chain joins TRBV10-3 and TRBJ1-5; D uncertain. Germline lookup yields CDR1 ENHRY and CDR2 SYGVKD. The CDR3 spans 13 residues. In DNA form, the CDR3 reads TGTGCCATCAGTGGGGCAGAAAATAAGACCCAGAATTTT. Translated, it gives CAISGAENKTQNF.

This clonotype showed up many times. This rearrangement joins TRBV5-1 to TRBJ2-7; D tentatively reads TRBD1 or TRBD2 (5 bases each). The length of the CDR3 is 14 residues. The germline CDR1 and CDR2 sequences are SGHRS and YFSETQ. Trimming took off 4 bases at V and 2 bases at J, with 13 bases between the two ends. The DNA for the CDR3 is TGCGCCAGCAGCCGCCGGGACGGCGCCTACGAGCAGTACTTC. It translates to CASSRRDGAYEQYF.

This clonotype showed up many times. Here the CDR3 reads CASSTRQGANVLTF. CDR3 DNA sequence: TGTGCCAGCAGCACTCGACAGGGGGCCAACGTCCTGACTTTC. The V call is TRBV7-2, the J call TRBJ2-6, with D possibly TRBD1 on 5 matching bases. The V gene's germline CDR1 is SGHTA and CDR2 FQGNSA. This CDR3 region has 14 residues. V was cut by 5 bases and J by 4 bases, with 9 bases left in between.

In its sample, this clonotype was seen many times. The V and J genes are TRBV20-1 and TRBJ1-4; D is unresolved. Germline CDR1 reads DFQATT; CDR2 reads SNEGSKA (reference sequence). V lost 5 bases, J lost 10 bases, and 17 bases lay in between. CDR3 size: 13 residues. The CDR3, as DNA: TGCAGTGCTTTCGGGTCCGGGATTGGAAAACTGTTTTTT. It encodes CSAFGSGIGKLFF.

The sample holds many counts of this clonotype. The rearrangement joins TRBV5-1 to TRBJ2-3, with 10 nucleotides matching TRBD2. V dropped 9 bases and J dropped 4; count of bases not matched to a gene: 5. The V gene's germline CDR1 is SGHRS and CDR2 YFSETQ. The CDR3 covers 13 residues. DNA of the CDR3: TGCGCCACCTCAGGGACTAGCGCAGATACGCAGTATTTT. This sequence encodes CATSGTSADTQYF.

This clonotype was observed many times. The chain links TRBV12-3 or TRBV12-4 to TRBJ2-2; D not certain. The CDR3 is made up of 14 amino acids. Trimming pared 3 bases from V and 1 base from J, leaving 6 bases between. CDR3 amino acids: CASSFNENTGELFF. The DNA of the CDR3 is TGTGCCAGCAGTTTCAACGAGAACACCGGGGAGCTGTTTTTT.

There are many counts of this clonotype. The chain combines TRBV4-1 with TRBJ1-5, with 7 bases identical to TRBD1. Trimming cost V 3 bases and J 0 bases; bases outside gene matches: 2. CDR3 size: 15 residues. Germline lookup yields CDR1 MGHRA and CDR2 YSYEKL. The CDR3 nucleotides read TGCGCCAGCAGCCAGAGACAGGGTAGCAATCAGCCCCAGCATTTT. Protein product: CASSQRQGSNQPQHF.

The rearrangement uses TRBV12-3 or TRBV12-4 and TRBJ2-4; the D gene is possibly TRBD2 (6 bases). V was shortened by 6 bases and J by 3 bases, with 15 bases between the two germline ends. The CDR3 runs to 15 residues. The CDR3 DNA reads TGTGCCAGCAGCCACGGGGGTGTGGGCAAAAACATTCAGTACTTC. Its translation: CASSHGGVGKNIQYF.

This clonotype came up many times. The V call is TRBV18, the J call TRBJ1-1; TRBD1 agrees at 7 bases. The germline V gene has CDR1 KGHSH and CDR2 LQKENI. V shed 10 bases, J shed 0 bases, and the junction held 5 bases outside the gene matches. The CDR3 is 13 amino acids. The CDR3 bases are TGTGCCACAAGGGACAGCTTGAACACTGAAGCTTTCTTT. Translated, it gives CATRDSLNTEAFF.

As for this clonotype: One base away lies a much larger clone, so this may be a sequencing read error. The chain carries TRBV7-8 and TRBJ2-6; 11 nucleotides line up with TRBD1. The CDR3 is 15 residues long. Germline loops: CDR1 SGHVS, CDR2 FQNEAQ. The CDR3 DNA sequence: TGTGCCAGCAGCCCCGGGACAGGGGGGGACAACGTCCTGACTTTC. This encodes CASSPGTGGDNVLTF.

This clonotype was observed many times. The J gene is TRBJ2-1, the V gene TRBV6-4, with 8 bases aligning to TRBD2. The germline gives CDR1 MRHNA, CDR2 SNTAGT. The junction had 5 bases not matched to a gene; V was cut back by 0 bases and J by 4 bases. This CDR3 is built from 16 residues. CDR3 DNA: TGTGCCAGCAGTGACTCGAGAGCGGGGGATTACAATGAGCAGTTCTTC. The encoded protein is CASSDSRAGDYNEQFF.

As for this clonotype: Being one base from a much bigger clone, this may be a read error. V is TRBV28 and J is TRBJ2-4, with unresolved D. The CDR3 length is 11 residues. Germline-derived CDR1 and CDR2 are MDHEN and SYDVKM. The CDR3 DNA reads TGTGCCAGCAGCCTCAAAAAAATTCAGTACTTC. Amino acid sequence: CASSLKKIQYF.

This clonotype was seen ten or more times. This rearrangement joins TRBV12-3 or TRBV12-4 to TRBJ2-5, with D perhaps TRBD1 (5 bases). Trimming took 1 base from V and 9 from J, leaving 18 bases between them. This CDR3 has 15 residues. The CDR3 sequence is CASSLGSAGQGPQYF. CDR3 nucleotides: TGTGCCAGCAGTTTAGGGTCGGCTGGGCAGGGTCCCCAGTACTTC.

This clonotype appeared many times. This sequence joins TRBV20-1 and TRBJ2-6, with 10 bases identical to TRBD2. Germline CDR1 DFQATT, CDR2 SNEGSKA (reference sequence). Trimming removed 7 bases from V and 4 bases from J; junction bases left unmatched: 10. The CDR3 totals 16 residues. In DNA form, the CDR3 reads TGCAGTGTTCCTAGCGGGAGTATAAGGGGGGCCAACGTCCTGACTTTC. Amino acid sequence: CSVPSGSIRGANVLTF.

This clonotype was observed many times. Here the CDR3 reads CASSFRGPTEAFF. DNA for the CDR3: TGCGCCAGCAGCTTCCGGGGTCCAACTGAAGCTTTCTTT. The chain uses TRBV5-1 and TRBJ1-1; no reliable D call. This CDR3 has 13 amino acids. The germline V gene encodes CDR1 SGHRS and CDR2 YFSETQ. V shed 2 bases and J shed 5 bases, with 10 bases lying between them. The variable domain in full, with the rest retrieved from reference TRBV5-1 and TRBJ1-1, is KAGVTQTPRYLIKTRGQQVTLSCSPISGHRSVSWYQQTPGQGLQFLFEYFSETQRNKGNFPGRFSGRQFSNSRSEMNVSTLELGDSALYLCASSFRGPTEAFFGQGTRLTVV.

At least ten counts were recorded for this clonotype. The chain recombines TRBV20-1 with TRBJ2-7, with 7 positions matching TRBD1. The CDR3 loop spans 14 amino acids. V shed 3 bases and J 2 bases; nucleotides not matched to a gene: 7. Germline V gives CDR1 DFQATT, CDR2 SNEGSKA (reference sequence). CDR3 protein: CSASTGQSTYEQYF. The CDR3, as DNA: TGCAGTGCTAGTACGGGACAGTCCACCTACGAGCAGTACTTC.

This clonotype came up a few times. The chain is built from TRBV2 and TRBJ1-6; D not certain. The V gene's germline CDR1 is SNHLY and CDR2 FYNNEI. This CDR3 is built from 12 residues. Trimming removed 3 bases at V and 8 bases at J, with 5 bases between. As DNA, the CDR3 is TGTGCCAGCAGTGAGGTGGATTCACCCCTCCACTTT. Protein: CASSEVDSPLHF.

This clonotype was picked up many times. This chain uses TRBV5-1 with TRBJ2-1; 8 bases fit TRBD2. The V gene end was trimmed by 4 bases and the J gene end by 6 bases; junction bases not matched to a gene: 9. The germline V gene has CDR1 SGHRS and CDR2 YFSETQ. This CDR3 has 15 amino acids. The CDR3 DNA follows: TGCGCCAGCAGCGGGACGGGACTAGAGTTCAATGAGCAGTTCTTC. It specifies CASSGTGLEFNEQFF. The full variable domain, in which reference TRBV5-1 and TRBJ2-1 provide the parts outside the CDR3, is KAGVTQTPRYLIKTRGQQVTLSCSPISGHRSVSWYQQTPGQGLQFLFEYFSETQRNKGNFPGRFSGRQFSNSRSEMNVSTLELGDSALYLCASSGTGLEFNEQFFGPGTRLTVL.

This clonotype showed up many times. The chain joins TRBV12-3 or TRBV12-4 to TRBJ1-4; D is unresolved. This CDR3 has 13 amino acids. The V and J ends lost 6 bases and 0 bases respectively, with 5 bases between them. CDR3 bases: TGTGCCAGCAGCCAGGCAACTAATGAAAAACTGTTTTTT. Encoded protein: CASSQATNEKLFF.

There are many counts of this clonotype. The chain has TRBV5-1 and TRBJ1-2, with TRBD1 matching over 7 bases. The CDR3 contains 16 residues. Germline V gene sequence: CDR1 SGHRS, CDR2 YFSETQ. After removal of 4 bases from V and 6 bases from J, the junction contained 15 bases not matched to a gene. The CDR3 DNA is TGCGCCAGCAGCCTCGGACAGGCTCCCGGAAAGGATGGCTACACCTTC. It yields the protein CASSLGQAPGKDGYTF.

This clonotype was seen repeatedly, ten times or more. The V and J genes are TRBV5-1 and TRBJ1-1; no firm D call. Trimming removed 0 bases at V and 6 bases at J, with 12 bases between. This CDR3 is 14 amino acids long. Germline V CDR1 and CDR2: SGHRS, YFSETQ. The CDR3 nucleotides read TGCGCCAGCAGCTTGGGGTCCCGGCGTCCTGAAGCTTTCTTT. It encodes CASSLGSRRPEAFF.

This clonotype was observed at least ten times. V and J are TRBV20-1 and TRBJ2-2; D not certain. The V end was cut by 3 bases, the J end by 5 bases, with 16 bases between. This CDR3 is built from 15 residues. Germline V gene lookup returns CDR1 DFQATT and CDR2 SNEGSKA (reference sequence). CDR3 DNA: TGCAGTGCTAGCATATGGGCTGATGGGACCGGGGAGCTGTTTTTT. As protein: CSASIWADGTGELFF.

There are many counts of this clonotype. The gene calls are TRBV20-1 and TRBJ2-3; D perhaps matches TRBD1 (6 bases). V was shortened by 1 base and J by 4 bases, with 15 bases between the two germline ends. Germline-derived CDR1 and CDR2 are DFQATT and SNEGSKA (reference sequence). The CDR3 is 15 residues long. CDR3: CSARVSRGLADTQYF. The CDR3 region has the DNA TGCAGTGCTAGAGTTTCCAGGGGTTTAGCAGATACGCAGTATTTT.

At least ten counts were recorded for this clonotype. The chain joins TRBV10-3 to TRBJ2-2, with a tentative D call TRBD2 (5 bases). Germline lookup yields CDR1 ENHRY and CDR2 SYGVKD. This CDR3 has 14 residues. With 1 base removed from V and 5 bases from J, the gap between germline ends came to 8 bases. CDR3 sequence reads: CAISEWSGTGELFF. In DNA form, the CDR3 reads TGTGCCATCAGTGAGTGGTCGGGGACCGGGGAGCTGTTTTTT.

This clonotype was seen at least ten times. V and J are TRBV29-1 and TRBJ1-2, with a weak D call TRBD1 (6 bases). Germline V gene lookup returns CDR1 SQVTM and CDR2 ANQGSEA. The CDR3 covers 16 residues. Trimming pared 3 bases from V and 7 bases from J, leaving 24 bases between. CDR3 residues: CSVDWGDTFSGVGYTF. The CDR3 nucleotides are TGCAGCGTTGACTGGGGGGACACCTTCTCAGGGGTTGGCTACACCTTC. The variable domain in full, completed from reference TRBV29-1 and TRBJ1-2, reads SAVISQKPSRDICQRGTSLTIQCQVDSQVTMMFWYRQQPGQSLTLIATANQGSEATYESGFVIDKFPISRPNLTFSTLTVSNMSPEDSSIYLCSVDWGDTFSGVGYTFGSGTRLTVV.

This clonotype has at least ten counts. This chain joins TRBV10-3 and TRBJ2-5; D is unresolved. V shed 3 bases and J shed 1 base, with 3 bases lying between them. CDR1 and CDR2 from the germline V gene are ENHRY and SYGVKD. The CDR3 consists of 12 residues. Here the CDR3 reads CAISDFQETQYF. CDR3 in DNA: TGTGCCATCAGTGATTTCCAAGAGACCCAGTACTTC.

In its sample, this clonotype was seen a few times. The chain is built from TRBV14 and TRBJ1-4, with D unresolved. The CDR3 totals 16 residues. Trimming cost V 3 bases and J 6 bases, with 17 bases left between them. CDR1 and CDR2 (germline): SGHDN, FVKESK. CDR3 bases: TGTGCCAGCAGCCATTATGGAAGGGATGCAGATGAAAAACTGTTTTTT. Translation gives CASSHYGRDADEKLFF.

There are a few counts of this clonotype. This sequence joins TRBV12-3 or TRBV12-4 and TRBJ1-1; D is possibly TRBD1 (6 bases). V was pared by 5 bases and J by 1 base, with 17 bases between. The CDR3 extends over 16 amino acids. The CDR3 here is CASSLVDRGPNTEAFF. CDR3 DNA: TGTGCCAGCAGTCTTGTGGACCGGGGGCCGAACACTGAAGCTTTCTTT.

This clonotype appeared many times. The chain carries TRBV18 and TRBJ1-1; a weak D match, TRBD1 (5 bases). CDR1 and CDR2 (germline): KGHSH, LQKENI. V lost 0 bases and J lost 7, with 15 bases in between. The CDR3 is 15 amino acids. The CDR3 DNA reads TGTGCCAGCTCACCACCGGGTAGGGGCTGGGGTGAAGCTTTCTTT. Protein sequence: CASSPPGRGWGEAFF.